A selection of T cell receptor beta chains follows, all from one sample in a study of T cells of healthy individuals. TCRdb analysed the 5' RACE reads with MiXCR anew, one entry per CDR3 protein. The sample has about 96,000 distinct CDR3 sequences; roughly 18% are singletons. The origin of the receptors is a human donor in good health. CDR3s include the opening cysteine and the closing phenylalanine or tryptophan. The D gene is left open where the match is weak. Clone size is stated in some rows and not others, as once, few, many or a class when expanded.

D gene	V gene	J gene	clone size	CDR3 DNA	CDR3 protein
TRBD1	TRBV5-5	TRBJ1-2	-	TGTGCCAGCAGCCCAGGACAGGACCACTATGGCTACACCTTC	CASSPGQDHYGYTF
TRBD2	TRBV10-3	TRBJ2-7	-	TGTGCCATCAGGAGGACTAGCGGACCCTACGAGCAGTACTTC	CAIRRTSGPYEQYF
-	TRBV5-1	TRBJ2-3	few	TGCGCCAGCAGGGGGGGGCTTAGCACAGATACGCAGTATTTT	CASRGGLSTDTQYF
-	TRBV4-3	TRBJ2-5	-	TGCGCCAGCAGACAAGATCTAGGAGAGACCCAGTACTTC	CASRQDLGETQYF
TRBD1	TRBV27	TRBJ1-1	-	TGTGCCAGCAGTACGGGACAGGGGTGGGGCACTGAAGCTTTCTTT	CASSTGQGWGTEAFF
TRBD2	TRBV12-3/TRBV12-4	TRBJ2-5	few	TGTGCCAGCAGTGCCCGATTAGCGGGAGCAGGGGAGACCCAGTACTTC	CASSARLAGAGETQYF
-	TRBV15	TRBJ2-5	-	TGTGCCACCAGCAGAGATGCGGGACTGCAAGAGACCCAGTACTTC	CATSRDAGLQETQYF
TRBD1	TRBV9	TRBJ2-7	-	TGTGCCAGCAGCGTAGGGGGACAGGGGTACGAGCAGTACTTC	CASSVGGQGYEQYF
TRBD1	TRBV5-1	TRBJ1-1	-	TGCGCCAGCAGTTCGACAGGGGCGAACACTGAAGCTTTCTTT	CASSSTGANTEAFF
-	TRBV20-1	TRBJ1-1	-	TGCAGTGCTAGAGATAACGGGGGGGGTGAAGGAGCTTTCTTT	CSARDNGGGEGAFF
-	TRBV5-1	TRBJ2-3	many	TGCGCCAGCAGCCCCGGCCATTTCGGAGGCCCAGATACGCAGTATTTT	CASSPGHFGGPDTQYF
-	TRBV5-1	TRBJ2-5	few	TGCGCCAGCAGCTTCGAAGAGACCCAGTACTTC	CASSFEETQYF
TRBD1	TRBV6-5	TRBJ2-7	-	TGTGCCAGCAGTTACTCGGGACAGGGAATGGGCGAGCAGTACTTC	CASSYSGQGMGEQYF
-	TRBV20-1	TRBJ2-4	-	TGCAGTGCTAGAGACAGGGGCGTAAACATTCAGTACTTC	CSARDRGVNIQYF
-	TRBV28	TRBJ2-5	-	TGTGCCAGCAGTTTATCAAGTAGGCTCGCAGAGACCCAGTACTTC	CASSLSSRLAETQYF
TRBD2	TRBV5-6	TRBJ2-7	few	TGTGCCAGCAGCTTGCGCTTGGGGACTAGCGGGAGCTACGAGCAGTACTTC	CASSLRLGTSGSYEQYF
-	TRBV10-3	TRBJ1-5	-	TGTGCCATCAGGTCGGGGAACAGCAATCAGCCCCAGCATTTT	CAIRSGNSNQPQHF
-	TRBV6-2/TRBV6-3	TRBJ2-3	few	TGTGCCAGCAGTGGGGACCAGGGCTATACGCAGTATTTT	CASSGDQGYTQYF
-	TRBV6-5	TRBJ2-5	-	TGTGCCAGCAGTAACACAGGTGGTGGGACCCAGTACTTC	CASSNTGGGTQYF
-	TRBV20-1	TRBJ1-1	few	TGCAGTGCTACTGCACCTCCGGAGGGCACTGAAGCTTTCTTT	CSATAPPEGTEAFF
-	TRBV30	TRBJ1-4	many	TGTGCCTGGAGTGCGATGGACAAACTGTTTTTT	CAWSAMDKLFF
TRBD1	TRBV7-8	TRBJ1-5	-	TGTGCCAGCAGCTTATGGGGCGGCAGGGGGCTTCAGCCCCAGCATTTT	CASSLWGGRGLQPQHF
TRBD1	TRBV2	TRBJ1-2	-	TGTGCCAGCAGTGAATTAACAGGGGACTATGGCTACACCTTC	CASSELTGDYGYTF
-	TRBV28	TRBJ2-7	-	TGTGCCAGCAGTTTTGAGGCTACACCCTACGAGCAGTACTTC	CASSFEATPYEQYF
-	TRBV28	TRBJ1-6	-	TGTGCCAGCAGTTTATTAGGGAATAATTCACCCCTCCACTTT	CASSLLGNNSPLHF